This T cell receptor beta chain was obtained from a study of T cells after yellow fever vaccination. Remarks on this clonotype: Its antigen is still unknown.

There are 12 residues in the CDR3. V was pared by 3 bases and J by 6 bases, with 1 base of the junction left unmatched. Synthesis of TCR cDNA relied on 5'RACE template switching, which attached a universal primer site and UMIs. TCRdb re-called the 5' RACE reads with MiXCR, one entry per CDR3 protein. This sample yields 450,000 to 650,000 distinct CDR3 sequences, of which 20% to 25% are seen a single time; about a sixth belongs to the top ten. Study results and limitations: Abundant bulk-population clonotypes could contaminate the FACS-sorted repertoires. The secondary response was weaker, and its peak arrived faster, on day 5 versus 15.

The sequence was collected from a man aged 18 to 30 who received the YFV17D yellow fever vaccine. The sample here was PBMCs, taken around 3 weeks after the first yellow fever vaccination. This rearrangement joins TRBV12-3 or TRBV12-4 to TRBJ2-7, with 8 bases that match TRBD2. The chain's CDR3 is CASSFGGVEQYV. As DNA, the CDR3 is TGTGCCAGCAGTTTCGGGGGGGTCGAGCAGTACGTC.